This is a list of T cell receptor beta chains from one sample in a study of cytomegalovirus exposure and HLA in healthy donors. Clones were read by immunoSEQ multiplex PCR, and TCRdb kept only the in-frame ones, dropping some. The sample records about 180,000 clones, around three quarters being singletons. Material: PBMCs. These receptors came from a man aged 35-49 years in good health and CMV-seronegative. Each CDR3 is given with its conserved first and last residue. Each record gives: clone size, J gene, D gene, V gene, CDR3 DNA, CDR3 protein. The D gene is left open where the match is weak. Size is stated for part of the rows, as once, few or many counts, or as a class when the clone is expanded.

. | TRBJ2-1 | TRBD2 | TRBV13 | TGTGCCAGCATCCCCCGGGGACTAGCGGCTGATGAGCAGTTCTTC | CASIPRGLAADEQFF
. | TRBJ2-7 | TRBD1 | TRBV5-1 | TGCGCCAGCAGCCCGTTTACAGGGGGTAGTGAGCAGTACTTC | CASSPFTGGSEQYF
. | TRBJ2-5 | TRBD1 | TRBV29-1 | TGCAGCGTTGAAGAACAGGGGGTTATGGAGACCCAGTACTTC | CSVEEQGVMETQYF
once | TRBJ2-5 | TRBD1 | TRBV7-9 | TGTGCCAGCCCCCAGGCAGGGGGAGAGACCCAGTACTTC | CASPQAGGETQYF
few | TRBJ1-1 | . | TRBV29-1 | TGCAGCGTTGACAGGGTGAACACTGAAGCTTTCTTT | CSVDRVNTEAFF
. | TRBJ2-2 | TRBD1 | TRBV9 | TGTGCCAGCAGCAGATCCGGGACAGGGAACACCGGGGAGCTGTTTTTT | CASSRSGTGNTGELFF
. | TRBJ1-2 | TRBD1 | TRBV5-6 | TGTGCCAGCAGCCAGGGACAGCTAGAATATGGCTACACCTTC | CASSQGQLEYGYTF
. | TRBJ2-2 | . | TRBV4-3 | TGCGCCAGCAGCCAAGATTTCGGAGGGACTTTTAACACCGGGGAGCTGTTTTTT | CASSQDFGGTFNTGELFF
. | TRBJ2-7 | TRBD1 | TRBV11-3 | TGTGCCAGCAGCCCCTGGGGCCAGGGGGCGGACGAGCAGTACTTC | CASSPWGQGADEQYF
. | TRBJ1-1 | . | TRBV9 | TGTGCCAGCAGCGTAGGACCGGGAATCGGACGTGAAGCTTTCTTT | CASSVGPGIGREAFF
. | TRBJ1-1 | . | TRBV4-1 | TGCGCCAGCAGCCAAGGTGGAGGGGCGTCCCTCATGAACACTGAAGCTTTCTTT | CASSQGGGASLMNTEAFF
. | TRBJ2-7 | TRBD2 | TRBV7-9 | TGTGCCAGCAGCGGGGGACAAGGGACTAGGTATTACGAGCAGTACTTC | CASSGGQGTRYYEQYF